These 28 T cell receptor beta chains came from one sample sequenced in a study of CD8+ T cells in alopecia areata listed by TCRdb under 2018. The method behind the library was the immunoSEQ multiplex PCR assay. RNA was extracted from all samples and reverse transcribed into cDNA as template for TCR sequencing. Held by TCRdb, this immuneACCESS table contains in-frame sequences only and omits some clones. Under half of the omission traces to an unresolved V gene where checked; the cause of the rest is unknown. This sample is represented by hundreds of thousands of clones; about 53% of them were singletons. 0.45% of the sample is held by the ten biggest clonotypes. The time point tag for this specimen amounts to: baseline before oral tofacitinib. The material was CD4+ T cells sorted from blood, obtained at week 0. All receptors derive from a human donor with alopecia areata.

The gene calls are TRBV4-1 and TRBJ2-4; D possibly corresponds to TRBD2 (5 bases). This CDR3 is built from 14 residues. CDR1 and CDR2 from the germline V gene are MGHRA and YSYEKL. The ends were cut back, 1 base at V and 9 bases at J, with 13 bases in the middle. The DNA of the CDR3 is TGCGCCAGCAGCCAAGGACCGCTCGAGGGCATTCAGTACTTC. Amino acid sequence: CASSQGPLEGIQYF.

The rearrangement uses TRBV6-6 and TRBJ1-5; TRBD1 might be the D (5 bases). CDR1 and CDR2 from the germline V gene are MNHNY and SVGAGI (reference sequence). The length of the CDR3 is 14 residues. Trimming removed 6 bases at V and 5 bases at J, with 14 bases between. The CDR3 is CASSLRDLHQPQHF. DNA for the CDR3: TGTGCCAGCAGCCTAAGGGACCTTCATCAGCCCCAGCATTTT.

In its sample, this clone was seen a few times. The rearrangement links TRBV30 to TRBJ2-7; the match to TRBD2 covers 8 bases. This CDR3 is built from 14 residues. Germline V gives CDR1 GTSNPN, CDR2 SVGIG (reference sequence). The V segment lost 5 bases and the J segment 7 bases; nucleotides outside the gene matches: 13. In DNA form, the CDR3 reads TGTGCCTGGGGAAGCTTAGCGGGATTTAGGGAGCAGTACTTC. Residues: CAWGSLAGFREQYF.

This clone has only a few counts. The chain recombines TRBV29-1 with TRBJ1-1, with D hard to call. This CDR3 is built from 13 residues. Germline lookup yields CDR1 SQVTM and CDR2 ANQGSEA. V shed 6 bases and J shed 5 bases, with 16 bases lying between them. CDR3 DNA: TGCAGCGTGGCGATCGGGCTCGGGACTGAAGCTTTCTTT. Residues: CSVAIGLGTEAFF.

The rearrangement links TRBV6-5 to TRBJ1-2; no definite D call. Trimming took off 5 bases at V and 3 bases at J, with 7 bases between the two ends. CDR1 and CDR2 from the germline V gene are MNHEY and SVGAGI. CDR3 length: 12 residues. CDR3 sequence (DNA): TGTGCCAGCAGTAGCCGGGACTATGGCTACACCTTC. It codes for CASSSRDYGYTF.

V usage is TRBV4-2 and J usage is TRBJ2-7; TRBD2 agrees at 9 bases. Germline lookup yields CDR1 LGHNA and CDR2 YNFKEQ. The CDR3 loop spans 16 amino acids. V lost 0 bases, J lost 5 bases, and 8 bases stayed unmatched. CDR3 coding DNA: TGTGCCAGCAGCCAAGATCTGTCTAGCGGGGTGAACGAGCAGTACTTC. This gives the protein CASSQDLSSGVNEQYF.

The gene calls are TRBV4-1 and TRBJ2-7; TRBD1 aligns across 12 bases. The length of the CDR3 is 14 residues. Losses at the gene ends were 0 bases for V and 9 bases for J; bases not matched to a gene: 3. Germline lookup yields CDR1 MGHRA and CDR2 YSYEKL. The CDR3 sequence: CASSQEGQGARQYF. Written as DNA, the CDR3 is TGCGCCAGCAGCCAAGAGGGACAGGGGGCACGGCAGTACTTC.

There are a few counts of this clone. The gene calls are TRBV19 and TRBJ2-3; D is ambiguous. Germline loops: CDR1 LNHDA, CDR2 SQIVND (reference sequence). The CDR3 length is 12 residues. Trimming shortened V by 6 bases and J by 2 bases, and 6 bases separated the two germline ends. The CDR3 DNA sequence: TGTGCCAGTAGAGACCCCACAGATACGCAGTATTTT. This sequence encodes CASRDPTDTQYF.

This chain links TRBV30 with TRBJ1-1; no reliable D call. CDR1 and CDR2 from the germline V gene are GTSNPN and SVGIG (reference sequence). V was clipped by 6 bases and J by 5 bases, with 13 bases between them. The CDR3 runs to 12 residues. CDR3 amino acids: CACSGRMTEAFF. DNA of the CDR3: TGTGCCTGTTCAGGAAGAATGACTGAAGCTTTCTTT.

This chain connects TRBV2 to TRBJ1-6; TRBD1 aligns across 7 bases. CDR1 is SNHLY, CDR2 FYNNEI, per germline. Trimming removed 5 bases from V and 6 bases from J; junction bases left unmatched: 7. The CDR3 has 15 residues. In nucleotides, the CDR3 is TGTGCCAGCAGTTGGGGACAGATCGCTAATTCACCCCTCCACTTT. Translated, it gives CASSWGQIANSPLHF.

The chain uses TRBV4-1 and TRBJ2-4; TRBD2 matches at 7 bases. The germline V gene has CDR1 MGHRA and CDR2 YSYEKL. J lost 1 base, V lost 0 bases, and 6 bases had no gene match. This CDR3 contains 17 residues. CDR3 nucleotide sequence: TGCGCCAGCAGCCAAGATCGGGAGGTCCGGGCCAAAAACATTCAGTACTTC. It encodes CASSQDREVRAKNIQYF.

V usage is TRBV7-9 and J usage is TRBJ1-2; maybe TRBD1 (5 bases). Germline CDR1 reads SEHNR; CDR2 reads FQNEAQ (reference sequence). The CDR3 sequence is 16 residues long. The germline V and J ends were trimmed by 1 base and 2 bases, with 14 bases remaining between them. The CDR3 is CASSLGGPVANYGYTF. CDR3 DNA: TGTGCCAGCAGCTTAGGGGGCCCGGTGGCCAACTATGGCTACACCTTC.

The chain is built from TRBV6-1 and TRBJ2-5, with D possibly matching TRBD2 (5 bases). The ends were cut back, 6 bases at V and 5 bases at J, with 13 bases in the middle. Germline values: CDR1 MNHNS, CDR2 SASEGT. The CDR3 consists of 13 residues. The CDR3, as DNA: TGTGCCAGCAGGATACTAGTTCTGGAGACCCAGTACTTC. Translating gives CASRILVLETQYF.

The chain has TRBV2 and TRBJ2-3; 11 nucleotides agree with TRBD2. V shed 7 bases and J 2 bases; nucleotides not matched to a gene: 5. Looked up from germline, CDR1 is SNHLY and CDR2 is FYNNEI. This CDR3 region has 15 residues. The DNA of the CDR3 is TGTGCCAGCAAGGGGACTAGCGGAAACACAGATACGCAGTATTTT. Translation gives CASKGTSGNTDTQYF.

This sequence joins TRBV30 and TRBJ2-5; 13 nucleotides agree with TRBD2. With 3 bases clipped from V and 4 bases from J, the junction kept 8 bases outside the gene matches. CDR3 length equals 16 residues. Germline CDR1 GTSNPN, CDR2 SVGIG (reference sequence). CDR3 amino acids: CAWSPGTSGIGETQYF. CDR3 in DNA: TGTGCCTGGAGCCCCGGGACTAGCGGGATCGGAGAGACCCAGTACTTC.

The chain links TRBV29-1 to TRBJ1-2; weak D call: TRBD1 (6 bases). The CDR3 runs to 11 residues. CDR1 and CDR2 from the germline V gene are SQVTM and ANQGSEA. V was cut by 6 bases and J by 5 bases, with 10 bases left in between. The CDR3 loop is CSVGTGYGYTF. CDR3 DNA sequence: TGCAGCGTAGGAACAGGGTATGGCTACACCTTC.

This chain uses TRBV29-1 with TRBJ2-3, with 9 bases aligning to TRBD2. The junction had 9 bases not matched to a gene; V was cut back by 6 bases and J by 5 bases. Germline V gives CDR1 SQVTM, CDR2 ANQGSEA. The CDR3 runs to 14 residues. CDR3 sequence: CSVGLAKGGDTQYF. CDR3 in DNA: TGCAGCGTCGGACTAGCGAAAGGGGGAGATACGCAGTATTTT.

Details on this clone: The sample has other DNA sequences that encode this CDR3 too. V usage is TRBV20-1 and J usage is TRBJ2-1; no definite D call. Germline V gene sequence: CDR1 DFQATT, CDR2 SNEGSKA (reference sequence). V was clipped by 3 bases and J by 3 bases, with 3 bases between them. The CDR3 has 11 residues. DNA for the CDR3: TGCAGTGCTAGGGTCTACAATGAGCAGTTCTTC. This codes for CSARVYNEQFF.

The chain uses TRBV7-9 and TRBJ2-3, with 9 bases identical to TRBD2. The V gene's germline CDR1 is SEHNR and CDR2 FQNEAQ (reference sequence). CDR3 size: 14 residues. The V gene end was trimmed by 0 bases and the J gene end by 5 bases; junction bases not matched to a gene: 0. The CDR3, as DNA: TGTGCCAGCAGCTTAGCTAGCGGGAGAGATACGCAGTATTTT. It codes for CASSLASGRDTQYF.

CDR3 in amino acids: CAVGDNGYTF. CDR3 coding DNA: TGTGCCGTGGGGGACAATGGCTACACCTTC. This chain uses TRBV10-3 with TRBJ1-2; tentative D call: TRBD1 (6 bases). Between the trimmed V and J ends, which lost 11 bases and 6 bases, there was a span of 10 bases. The germline V gene encodes CDR1 ENHRY and CDR2 SYGVKD. This CDR3 comprises 10 residues.

For the CDR3, the DNA is TGTGCCTGGAGTCCGACTAGCGGGGCTACAGATACGCAGTATTTT. Protein: CAWSPTSGATDTQYF. The V call is TRBV30, the J call TRBJ2-3; 11 bases map to TRBD2. Germline trimming cut 2 bases from V and 3 bases from J; bases unmatched to any gene: 4. Per germline, CDR1 GTSNPN and CDR2 SVGIG (reference sequence). The CDR3 totals 15 residues.

The table lists this clone with a few counts. The rearrangement links TRBV7-8 to TRBJ1-2, with D unclear. The CDR3 has 13 amino acids. V was trimmed by 4 bases and J by 1 base, leaving 7 bases between them. The germline CDR1 and CDR2 sequences are SGHVS and FQNEAQ. CDR3 sequence: CASSSTVNYGYTF. CDR3 bases: TGTGCCAGCAGCTCGACGGTTAACTATGGCTACACCTTC.

The chain links TRBV7-6 to TRBJ2-4; D unclear. Between the trimmed V and J ends, which lost 1 base and 2 bases, there was a span of 3 bases. The length of the CDR3 is 13 residues. Germline V gene data show CDR1 as SGHVS and CDR2 as FNYEAQ. The CDR3 loop reads CASSLDPKNIQYF. CDR3 nucleotide sequence: TGTGCCAGCAGCTTAGACCCCAAAAACATTCAGTACTTC.

The chain links TRBV6-5 to TRBJ2-3; 7 bases match TRBD2. Germline V gene lookup returns CDR1 MNHEY and CDR2 SVGAGI. The CDR3 length is 14 residues. With V trimmed by 5 bases and J by 2 bases, 4 bases remained unmatched. CDR3 nucleotides: TGTGCCAGCAGTCCCGGGGGGTACACAGATACGCAGTATTTT. As protein: CASSPGGYTDTQYF.

The chain employs TRBV30 and TRBJ1-2, with TRBD1 as a possible D gene (5 bases). Germline CDR1 is GTSNPN and CDR2 is SVGIG (reference sequence). The CDR3 contains 13 residues. With 0 bases removed from V and 4 bases from J, the gap between germline ends came to 9 bases. For the CDR3, the DNA is TGTGCCTGGAGTGTACACGGGGCCTATGGCTACACCTTC. Translation gives CAWSVHGAYGYTF.

The rearrangement joins TRBV7-9 to TRBJ1-1, with D tentatively TRBD1 (5 bases). The V end lost 5 bases, the J end lost 0 bases, and 10 bases lay between the germline ends. The CDR3 consists of 14 residues. CDR1 is SEHNR, CDR2 FQNEAQ, per germline (reference sequence). As DNA, the CDR3 is TGTGCCAGCAGCCCCGGGACGGTGAACACTGAAGCTTTCTTT. This translates into CASSPGTVNTEAFF.

The J gene is TRBJ1-2, the V gene TRBV30; TRBD1 matches 7 bases. CDR3 length: 13 amino acids. Looked up from germline, CDR1 is GTSNPN and CDR2 is SVGIG (reference sequence). The V gene end was trimmed by 2 bases and the J gene end by 6 bases; junction bases not matched to a gene: 6. The CDR3: CAWSPDRDDGYTF. DNA for the CDR3: TGTGCCTGGAGTCCAGACAGGGATGATGGCTACACCTTC.

Points on this clone: The same CDR3 arises from other DNA sequences in this sample as well. V usage is TRBV5-1 and J usage is TRBJ2-3; D unresolved. Trimming took off 0 bases at V and 6 bases at J, with 5 bases between the two ends. The CDR3 loop spans 12 amino acids. Germline CDR1 and CDR2: SGHRS and YFSETQ. The CDR3 DNA reads as TGCGCCAGCAGCTTGGAACGGGATACGCAGTATTTT. Its translation is CASSLERDTQYF.